This T cell receptor (beta chain) was sequenced for a study of post-analysis software for immune sequencing data. Study-level information: Relapsing-remitting, secondary progressive and progressive-relapsing multiple sclerosis were all included among the disease courses.

This clonotype was recorded at least ten times. Antigen unknown. Findings of the study overall: There was significantly lower normalized Chao1 diversity in multiple sclerosis patients than in controls. When patients were compared with controls, a handful of TRBV segments were more frequent, TRBV5-6, TRBV5-1 and TRBV20-1 among them. Under F measure analysis, samples from one preparation batch co-clustered strongly.

This CDR3 region has 15 residues. The germline V and J ends were trimmed by 4 bases and 7 bases, with 18 bases remaining between them. CDR1 is SGHRS and CDR2 is YFSETQ in the germline V gene. cDNA libraries for TCR beta contained unique molecular identifiers. The yield from roughly 1 to 10 million T cells was some 500,000 cDNA molecules in total. TCRdb analysed the PCR reads with MiXCR anew, one entry per CDR3 protein. This sample has about 540,000 distinct CDR3 sequences, with 34% found just once. The chain is built from TRBV5-1 and TRBJ2-1; possibly TRBD1 for D (5 bases). The sequenced material came from blood. The receptor's source is a girl under 18 with multiple sclerosis. CDR3 in DNA: TGCGCCAGCAGCACCGACAGCCTCTCCGGGAATGAGCAGTTCTTC. Translating it yields CASSTDSLSGNEQFF.